This TCR beta chain was documented in a study of cytomegalovirus exposure and HLA in healthy donors. Overall study results and limits: The authors later found TCR association rates varying by HLA locus, with DRB1 most and HLA-C fewest.

Donors showed nominal health when sampled, although they likely had unrecorded immune exposures. Primers included in the PCR were 60 Vbeta and 13 Jbeta primers. Assay used: immunoSEQ multiplex PCR; TCRdb lists only in-frame clones, some missing. The sample has about 110,000 clones; around 75% are singletons. Concerning this clone: Its antigen is undetermined.

The receptor was isolated from a male donor in good health and CMV-seropositive. The sequenced sample was PBMCs.

CDR3 nucleotides: TGTGCCAGCAGTTCAAAGGGACTAGCGGTCTCCTACGAGCAGTACTTC. Its protein is CASSSKGLAVSYEQYF. The gene calls are TRBV27 and TRBJ2-7, with TRBD2 matching over 11 bases. The CDR3 covers 16 residues. J was trimmed by 0 bases and V by 4 bases; bases with no gene match: 5. Germline assignment: CDR1 MNHEY and CDR2 SMNVEV (reference sequence).